The 9 T cell receptor beta chains reported below all come from one sample, sequenced in a study of blood T cell repertoires in COVID-19. TCRdb's copy holds only in-frame clones and misses some; the assay was immunoSEQ multiplex PCR. There are 100,000 to 150,000 clones in the sample; 78% occur only once, and about 2.3% lies in the top ten. The specimen sequenced was peripheral blood. Every receptor here comes from a man between 65 and 80 years old with acute or convalescent COVID-19.

The V call is TRBV10-2, the J call TRBJ1-2; TRBD1 aligns across 9 bases. J gave up 7 bases and V 6 bases, and 12 bases lay outside the gene matches. Germline-derived CDR1 and CDR2 are WSHSY and SAAADI. The CDR3 contains 15 residues. The CDR3 spells CASSDAGTGISGYTF. CDR3 nucleotide sequence: TGCGCCAGCAGCGATGCCGGGACAGGGATAAGTGGCTACACCTTC.

In DNA form, the CDR3 reads TGTGCCAGCAGTCTGCGGGAATTCGAGTTCAATGGCTACACCTTC. It codes for CASSLREFEFNGYTF. This chain links TRBV6-5 with TRBJ1-2; D is unclear. CDR3 size: 15 residues. Per the germline V gene, CDR1 is MNHEY and CDR2 is SVGAGI. V lost 5 bases, J lost 6 bases, and 19 bases lay in between.

The chain employs TRBV6-6 and TRBJ1-2; 7 nucleotides line up with TRBD1. Germline CDR1 reads MNHNY; CDR2 reads SVGAGI (reference sequence). Trimming removed 7 bases from V and 2 bases from J; junction bases left unmatched: 7. This CDR3 comprises 14 residues. The CDR3 reads CASKEQGQNYGYTF. In nucleotides, the CDR3 is TGTGCCAGCAAGGAACAGGGACAGAACTATGGCTACACCTTC.

V usage is TRBV11-3 and J usage is TRBJ1-2; TRBD1 agrees at 7 bases. CDR1 and CDR2 from the germline V gene are SGHNT and YENEEA. This CDR3 has 15 amino acids. V was pared by 5 bases and J by 4 bases, with 10 bases of the junction left unmatched. The CDR3 spells CASSPGGLLAYGYTF. In DNA, the CDR3 is TGTGCCAGCAGCCCAGGGGGACTTCTAGCCTATGGCTACACCTTC.

The rearrangement joins TRBV5-1 to TRBJ2-5; 12 bases fit TRBD2. V shed 4 bases and J 4 bases; nucleotides not matched to a gene: 5. CDR1 is SGHRS and CDR2 is YFSETQ in the germline V gene. The CDR3 is 15 residues long. CDR3 protein: CASSTSSGGGETQYF. Here the CDR3 DNA reads TGCGCCAGCAGCACGTCTAGCGGGGGGGGAGAGACCCAGTACTTC.

The chain is built from TRBV9 and TRBJ2-1; no definite D call. Trimming left V 3 bases short and J 4 bases short, with 11 bases between. The CDR3 sequence is 14 residues long. Germline V gene data show CDR1 as SGDLS and CDR2 as YYNGEE. CDR3 bases: TGTGCCAGCAGCGCCCTAAACGCATACAATGAGCAGTTCTTC. Amino acids: CASSALNAYNEQFF.

The chain has TRBV30 and TRBJ1-1; 9 bases fit TRBD1. J lost 13 bases, V lost 3 bases, and 6 bases had no gene match. There are 11 residues in the CDR3. Germline V gives CDR1 GTSNPN, CDR2 SVGIG (reference sequence). In nucleotides, the CDR3 is TGTGCCTGGAGAGGGGACAGGGCCGATTTCTTT. Its protein product is CAWRGDRADFF.

The gene calls are TRBV7-8 and TRBJ1-2; 10 positions match TRBD1. The CDR3 runs 12 residues. Germline V CDR1 and CDR2: SGHVS, FQNEAQ. Trimming removed 7 bases from V and 7 bases from J; junction bases left unmatched: 3. CDR3 in DNA: TGTGCCAGCACCCGGGACAGGGGTGGCTACACCTTC. It yields the protein CASTRDRGGYTF.

The chain employs TRBV19 and TRBJ2-5; no firm D call. There are 14 residues in the CDR3. CDR1 is LNHDA and CDR2 is SQIVND in the germline V gene (reference sequence). V lost 1 base and J lost 2, with 8 bases in between. CDR3: CASSIVGPQETQYF. DNA of the CDR3: TGTGCCAGTAGTATAGTGGGCCCTCAAGAGACCCAGTACTTC. Filled out from reference TRBV19 and TRBJ2-5, the complete variable domain reads DGGITQSPKYLFRKEGQNVTLSCEQNLNHDAMYWYRQDPGQGLRLIYYSQIVNDFQKGDIAEGYSVSREKKESFPLTVTSAQKNPTAFYLCASSIVGPQETQYFGPGTRLLVL.